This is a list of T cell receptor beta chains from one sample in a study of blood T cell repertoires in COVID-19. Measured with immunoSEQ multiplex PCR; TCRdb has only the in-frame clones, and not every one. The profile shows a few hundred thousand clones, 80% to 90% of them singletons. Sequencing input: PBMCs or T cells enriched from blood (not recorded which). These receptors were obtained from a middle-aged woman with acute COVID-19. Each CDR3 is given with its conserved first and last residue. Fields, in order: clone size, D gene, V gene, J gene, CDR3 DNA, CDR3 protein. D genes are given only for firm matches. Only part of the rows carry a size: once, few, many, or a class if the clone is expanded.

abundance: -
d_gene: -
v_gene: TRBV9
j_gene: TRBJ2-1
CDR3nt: TGTGCCAGCAGCGTAAATCTCAATGAGCAGTTCTTC
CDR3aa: CASSVNLNEQFF

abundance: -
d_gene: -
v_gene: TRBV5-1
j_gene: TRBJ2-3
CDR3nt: TGCGCCAGCAGCTTGGTGTCGGGACACGCCACAGATACGCAGTATTTT
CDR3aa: CASSLVSGHATDTQYF

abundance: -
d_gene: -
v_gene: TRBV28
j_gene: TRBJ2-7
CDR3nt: TGTGCCAGCAGTTTCGGACTGAACTCCTACGAGCAGTACTTC
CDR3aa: CASSFGLNSYEQYF

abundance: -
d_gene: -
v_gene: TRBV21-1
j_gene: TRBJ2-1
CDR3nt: TGTGCCAGCAGCGAAAAAGAAGGACAGCACAGGTTATACAATGAGCAGTTCTTC
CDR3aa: CASSEKEGQHRLYNEQFF

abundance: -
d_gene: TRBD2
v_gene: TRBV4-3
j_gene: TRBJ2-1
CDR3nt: TGCGCCAGCAGTCTTAGCGGGAGGGCTTACAATGAGCAGTTCTTC
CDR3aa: CASSLSGRAYNEQFF

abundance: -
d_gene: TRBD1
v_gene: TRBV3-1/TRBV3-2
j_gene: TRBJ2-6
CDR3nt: TGTGCCAGCGGGGACAGGGCCCCCTCTGGGGCCAACGTCCTGACTTTC
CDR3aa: CASGDRAPSGANVLTF

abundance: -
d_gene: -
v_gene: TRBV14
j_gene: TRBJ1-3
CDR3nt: TGTGCCAGCAGCCAAGATCTGGGGCGTGGGAACACCATATATTTT
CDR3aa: CASSQDLGRGNTIYF

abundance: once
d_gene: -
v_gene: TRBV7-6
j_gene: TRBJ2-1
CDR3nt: TGTGCCAGCAGCTTGGGGGCTCGTGGCGGACATGATACCCGCTCCTACAATGAGCAGTTCTTC
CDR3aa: CASSLGARGGHDTRSYNEQFF

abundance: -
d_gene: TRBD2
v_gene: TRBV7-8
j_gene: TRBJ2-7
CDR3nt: TGTGCCAGCAGCTCCGGTTCGGCGGGGGTATACGAGCAGTACTTC
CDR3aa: CASSSGSAGVYEQYF

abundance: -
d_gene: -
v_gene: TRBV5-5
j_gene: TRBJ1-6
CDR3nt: TGTGCCAGCAGCTTGGACCCAGGGGTGATTCATTCACCCCTCCACTTT
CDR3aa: CASSLDPGVIHSPLHF

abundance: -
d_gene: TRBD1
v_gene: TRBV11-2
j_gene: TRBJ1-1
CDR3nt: TGTGCCAGCAGCTTATCCGGGACAGCTAACACTGAAGCTTTCTTT
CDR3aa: CASSLSGTANTEAFF

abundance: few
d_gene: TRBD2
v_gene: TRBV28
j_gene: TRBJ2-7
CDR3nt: TGTAAGACTAGCGGGAGGGCCTACGAGCAGTACTTC
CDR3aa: CKTSGRAYEQYF

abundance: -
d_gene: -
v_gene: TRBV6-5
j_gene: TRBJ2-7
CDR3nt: TGTGCCAGCAGTTATCGGGAGTCCTACGAGCAGTACTTC
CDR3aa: CASSYRESYEQYF

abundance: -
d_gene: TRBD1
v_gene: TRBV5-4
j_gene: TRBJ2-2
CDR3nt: TGTGCCAGCAGCCAAGCGGTCCGGGACAGGGGCGCCGGGGAGCTGTTTTTT
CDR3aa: CASSQAVRDRGAGELFF

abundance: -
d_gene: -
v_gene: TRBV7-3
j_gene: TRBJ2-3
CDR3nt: TGTGCCAGCAGCTTTGAAGGGAGTCGTACAGATACGCAGTATTTT
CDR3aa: CASSFEGSRTDTQYF

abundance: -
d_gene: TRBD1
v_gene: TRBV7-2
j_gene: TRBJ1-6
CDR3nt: TGTGCCAGCAGCTCGACAGGGGTTACTTCACCCCTCCACTTT
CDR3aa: CASSSTGVTSPLHF

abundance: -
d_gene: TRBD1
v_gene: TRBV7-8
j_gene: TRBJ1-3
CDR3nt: TGTGCCAGCAGCCAAACAGGACAGGGGGCTGGAAACACCATATATTTT
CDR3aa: CASSQTGQGAGNTIYF

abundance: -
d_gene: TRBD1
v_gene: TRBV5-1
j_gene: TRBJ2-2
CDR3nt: TGCGCCAGCAGCCCGCGGTTGACAGGGGGTTTATCCGGGGAGCTGTTTTTT
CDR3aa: CASSPRLTGGLSGELFF

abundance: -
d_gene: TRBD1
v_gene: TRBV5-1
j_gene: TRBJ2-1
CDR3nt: TGCGCCAGCAGCCGAGGGACAGGGGAAATTGGTGAGCAGTTCTTC
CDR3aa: CASSRGTGEIGEQFF

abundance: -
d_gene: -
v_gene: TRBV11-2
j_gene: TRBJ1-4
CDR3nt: TGTGCCAGCAGCTTAGATGTCAGGGTGGATGAAAAACTGTTTTTT
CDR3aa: CASSLDVRVDEKLFF

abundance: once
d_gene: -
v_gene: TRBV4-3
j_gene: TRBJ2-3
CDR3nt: TGCGCCAGCAGCCATGGAGGGAGGGATACGCAGTATTTT
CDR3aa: CASSHGGRDTQYF

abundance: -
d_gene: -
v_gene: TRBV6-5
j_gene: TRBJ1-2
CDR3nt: TGTGCCAGCAGTTCGTACAGGGCCGGCTACACCTTC
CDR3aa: CASSSYRAGYTF

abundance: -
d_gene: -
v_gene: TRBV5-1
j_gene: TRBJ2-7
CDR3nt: TGCGCCAGCAGCTCCCCATCAGTTACCTACGAGCAGTACTTC
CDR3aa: CASSSPSVTYEQYF

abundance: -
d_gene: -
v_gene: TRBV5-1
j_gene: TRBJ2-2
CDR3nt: TGCGCCAGCAAAGCAGGCATGGGCCGCCGGGGTGCCGGGGAGCTGTTTTTT
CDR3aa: CASKAGMGRRGAGELFF

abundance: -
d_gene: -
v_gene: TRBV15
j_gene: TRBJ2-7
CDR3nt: TGTGCCACCAGCCCTCACCCGGGCTCCTACGAGCAGTACTTC
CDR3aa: CATSPHPGSYEQYF

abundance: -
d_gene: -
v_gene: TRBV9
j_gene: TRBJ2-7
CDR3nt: TGTGCCAGCAGCGTAGACGGGGAGCGGTACGAGCAGTACTTC
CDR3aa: CASSVDGERYEQYF

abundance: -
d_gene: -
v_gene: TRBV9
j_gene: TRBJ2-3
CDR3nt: TGTGCCAGCAGCGTAGCGGGAGCGGCAAACACAGATACGCAGTATTTT
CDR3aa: CASSVAGAANTDTQYF

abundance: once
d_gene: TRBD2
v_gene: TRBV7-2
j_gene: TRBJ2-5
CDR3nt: TGTGCCAGCAGCTTCCAGGGAGGGGAGACCCAGTACTTC
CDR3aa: CASSFQGGETQYF

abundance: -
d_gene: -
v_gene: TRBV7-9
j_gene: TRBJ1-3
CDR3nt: TGTGCCAGCAGCGTACCCCTACAAGAGAGCGGCACCATATATTTT
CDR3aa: CASSVPLQESGTIYF

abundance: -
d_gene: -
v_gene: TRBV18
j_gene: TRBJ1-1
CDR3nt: TGTGCCAGCTCACTCCCGACGCAGGGGACGAAGGCTGAAGCTTTCTTT
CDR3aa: CASSLPTQGTKAEAFF

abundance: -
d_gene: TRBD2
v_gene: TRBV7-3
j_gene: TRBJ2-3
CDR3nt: TGTGCCAGCAGCTCCCGGGGGGGCCGCGGCACAGATACGCAGTATTTT
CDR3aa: CASSSRGGRGTDTQYF

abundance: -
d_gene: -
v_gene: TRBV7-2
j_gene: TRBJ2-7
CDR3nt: TGTGCCAGCAGCTACCTCTCCCCGGGACACACCCCAGGGGAGCAGTACTTC
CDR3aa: CASSYLSPGHTPGEQYF

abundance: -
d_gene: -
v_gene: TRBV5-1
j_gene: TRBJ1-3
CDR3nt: TGCGCCAGCAGCTTGGAGACAGGAAGAAGGAACACCATATATTTT
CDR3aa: CASSLETGRRNTIYF

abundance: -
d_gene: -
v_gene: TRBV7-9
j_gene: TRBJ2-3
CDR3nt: TGTGCCACCGGAGCGGAGTCCTCTAGCACAGATACGCAGTATTTT
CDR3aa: CATGAESSSTDTQYF

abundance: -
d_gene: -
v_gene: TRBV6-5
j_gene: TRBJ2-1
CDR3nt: TGTGCCAGCAGGTCAGGTAACTTCTACAATGAGCAGTTCTTC
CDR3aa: CASRSGNFYNEQFF

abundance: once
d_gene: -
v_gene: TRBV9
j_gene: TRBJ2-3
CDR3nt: TGTGCCAGCAGCGTAGACCTATTCACAGATACGCAGTATTTT
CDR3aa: CASSVDLFTDTQYF

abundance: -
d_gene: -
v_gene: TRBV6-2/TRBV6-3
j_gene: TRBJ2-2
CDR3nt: TGTGCCAGCAGTTATAGGGGTAACACCGGGGAGCTGTTTTTT
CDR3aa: CASSYRGNTGELFF

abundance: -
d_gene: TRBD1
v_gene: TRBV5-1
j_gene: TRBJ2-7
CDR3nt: TGCGCCAGCAGCTTGGGAGGGACAGGGAACTACGAGCAGTACTTC
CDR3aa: CASSLGGTGNYEQYF

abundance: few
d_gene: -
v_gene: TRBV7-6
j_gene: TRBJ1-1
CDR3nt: TGTGCCAGCAGCTTTAAGCCCCATGCCGAAGCTTTCTTT
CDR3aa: CASSFKPHAEAFF

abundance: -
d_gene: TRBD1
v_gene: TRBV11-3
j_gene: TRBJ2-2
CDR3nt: TGTGCCAGCAGTCGGACAGGGAACACCGGGGAGCTGTTTTTT
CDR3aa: CASSRTGNTGELFF